This record covers a single TCR beta chain. CDR3 size: 15 residues. The germline gives CDR1 MNHEY, CDR2 SMNVEV (reference sequence). V was trimmed by 5 bases and J by 2 bases, leaving 13 bases between them. These data come from a study of cytotoxic CD8 clonotypes in ibrutinib-treated CLL. Sequenced by immunoSEQ multiplex PCR; TCRdb stores in-frame clones only, minus some. This table holds about 200,000 clones, more than 75% found once. The sequence was obtained from a human donor with chronic lymphocytic leukemia. The genes are TRBV27 and TRBJ1-5; D ambiguous. The source material was PBMCs, sampled after 12 months of ibrutinib treatment. The CDR3 region is CASSMQSGGNQPQHF. The CDR3 DNA is TGTGCCAGCAGTATGCAGAGTGGTGGCAATCAGCCCCAGCATTTT.